This TCR beta chain was recovered during a study of blood T cell repertoires in COVID-19. Study-level background: The United States, Italy and Spain provided the acute and convalescent COVID-19 samples. In each case, the material was cDNA or gDNA derived from T cells, B-cell-depleted T cells, or PBMCs.

CDR1 and CDR2 (germline): MNHEY, SVGEGT. The CDR3 loop spans 15 amino acids. V shed 2 bases and J shed 3 bases, with 11 bases lying between them. This clone has a single count. Original processing methods: Estimates of nucleated cell counts were drawn from the amplification of reference gene primers. The repertoire was sequenced with immunoSEQ multiplex PCR; TCRdb's copy has only in-frame clones and lacks some. That table furnishes V, J and clone size, whereas the DNA furnished D and trimming. The table has under 250,000 clones, 70% to 90% seen once. The chain employs TRBV6-2 or TRBV6-3 and TRBJ1-5; D remains unclear. The clonotype originates from a man younger than 35 with active or convalescent COVID-19. Sequencing used peripheral blood. Here the CDR3 reads CASSYGQAYNQPQHF. The DNA for the CDR3 is TGTGCCAGCAGTTACGGGCAGGCCTACAATCAGCCCCAGCATTTT.